This T cell receptor (beta chain) was recovered during a study of early stage breast cancer tumors. Study at large: About 70% of the 16 invasive tumors were ER+, PR+ and HER2-.

Trimming left V 5 bases short and J 1 base short, with 14 bases between. This CDR3 spans 15 amino acids. Per germline, CDR1 SGHAT and CDR2 FQNNGV. The repertoire was sequenced with immunoSEQ multiplex PCR; TCRdb's copy has only in-frame clones and lacks some. The sample consists of 40,000 to 60,000 clones, 78% of them appearing once. The TCR originated in a person aged 40-50 years with breast cancer. Sequencing was done on a sample of blood. The rearrangement links TRBV11-2 to TRBJ1-1; weak D call: TRBD1 (5 bases). The CDR3 region has the DNA TGTGCCAGCAGCGCCCGGGGCCCAGCGAACACTGAAGCTTTCTTT. It codes for CASSARGPANTEAFF.